The 16 T cell receptor beta chains given below trace back to one sample, sequenced in a study of technical replicates of blood from several donors. Only in-frame clones appear in the TCRdb table, and some are missing; sequencing was by immunoSEQ multiplex PCR. The table records about 70,000 clones, approximately 96% of them present only once. Sequencing used T cells isolated from PBMCs. These receptors originate from a human donor in good health.

The J gene is TRBJ1-1, the V gene TRBV7-9; D unclear. Germline lookup yields CDR1 SEHNR and CDR2 FQNEAQ (reference sequence). V dropped 7 bases and J dropped 4 bases, with 19 bases sitting between them. The CDR3 length is 15 residues. CDR3 residues: CASTPAGLMGTEAFF. CDR3 in DNA: TGTGCCAGCACCCCCGCAGGCCTGATGGGCACTGAAGCTTTCTTT.

The gene calls are TRBV6-5 and TRBJ2-7, with unresolved D. Trimming pared 2 bases from V and 1 base from J, leaving 12 bases between. Per germline, CDR1 MNHEY and CDR2 SVGAGI. The CDR3 sequence is 15 residues long. Here the CDR3 DNA reads TGTGCCAGCAGTTACAGCCCGAGTCTGTCCTACGAGCAGTACTTC. Its translation: CASSYSPSLSYEQYF.

The rearrangement joins TRBV28 to TRBJ1-5; tentative D call: TRBD1 (5 bases). Germline values: CDR1 MDHEN, CDR2 SYDVKM. This CDR3 region has 13 residues. Trimming shortened V by 9 bases and J by 2 bases, and 11 bases separated the two germline ends. The CDR3 sequence is CASLWGGNQPQHF. The CDR3 DNA is TGTGCCAGTTTGTGGGGCGGCAATCAGCCCCAGCATTTT.

This chain joins TRBV7-6 and TRBJ2-1; D possibly corresponds to TRBD1 (5 bases). The germline V gene encodes CDR1 SGHVS and CDR2 FNYEAQ. The CDR3 runs to 13 residues. V was trimmed by 1 base and J by 15 bases, leaving 16 bases between them. In DNA form, the CDR3 reads TGTGCCAGCAGCTTAGAGGTGACAGACCGGCGGTTCTTC. This codes for CASSLEVTDRRFF. The full variable domain, completed using reference TRBV7-6 and TRBJ2-1, is GAGVSQSPRYKVTKRGQDVALRCDPISGHVSLYWYRQALGQGPEFLTYFNYEAQQDKSGLPNDRFSAERPEGSISTLTIQRTEQRDSAMYRCASSLEVTDRRFFGPGTRLTVL.

V is TRBV28 and J is TRBJ2-7; 7 bases map to TRBD2. Germline CDR1 reads MDHEN; CDR2 reads SYDVKM. This CDR3 is built from 16 residues. Trimming cost V 2 bases and J 5 bases; bases outside gene matches: 12. DNA for the CDR3: TGTGCCAGCAGTTTAGCTGGTCCGGGAGGATTCAACGAGCAGTACTTC. As protein: CASSLAGPGGFNEQYF. The full variable domain, in which reference TRBV28 and TRBJ2-7 provide the parts outside the CDR3, is DVKVTQSSRYLVKRTGEKVFLECVQDMDHENMFWYRQDPGLGLRLIYFSYDVKMKEKGDIPEGYSVSREKKERFSLILESASTNQTSMYLCASSLAGPGGFNEQYFGPGTRLTVT.

The chain employs TRBV25-1 and TRBJ2-1; 10 nucleotides line up with TRBD1. The length of the CDR3 is 18 residues. Trimming took 1 base from V and 4 from J; bases not matched to a gene: 10. Germline V gene data show CDR1 as MGHDK and CDR2 as SYGVNS. The CDR3 DNA reads as TGTGCCAGCAGTGAATGGAGAGAAGGGACAGGGGAATACAATGAGCAGTTCTTC. Translation gives CASSEWREGTGEYNEQFF.

In its sample, this clone was seen once. The V call is TRBV19, the J call TRBJ2-4, with TRBD2 matching 8 bases. CDR1 and CDR2 from the germline V gene are LNHDA and SQIVND (reference sequence). The CDR3 runs 15 residues. With 6 bases clipped from V and 4 bases from J, the junction kept 8 bases outside the gene matches. The CDR3 region is CASSRGLVDKNIQYF. The CDR3 DNA is TGTGCCAGTAGCAGGGGACTAGTTGATAAAAACATTCAGTACTTC.

This clone was seen only once. The V and J genes are TRBV10-3 and TRBJ2-7; the D gene is possibly TRBD1 (5 bases). V dropped 10 bases and J dropped 3 bases, with 10 bases sitting between them. The CDR3 covers 11 residues. The V gene's germline CDR1 is ENHRY and CDR2 SYGVKD. As DNA, the CDR3 is TGTGCCACCGCGGACAACTACGAGCAGTACTTC. Protein product: CATADNYEQYF.

The rearrangement uses TRBV6-5 and TRBJ2-3; 8 bases fit TRBD1. The V segment lost 6 bases and the J segment 4 bases; nucleotides outside the gene matches: 9. The CDR3 contains 15 residues. Germline loops: CDR1 MNHEY, CDR2 SVGAGI. CDR3 bases: TGTGCCAGCAGGACAGGGGTCCTCGGGGCAGATACGCAGTATTTT. Translated, it gives CASRTGVLGADTQYF.

V is TRBV28 and J is TRBJ2-3; 13 bases are shared with TRBD2. This CDR3 spans 17 amino acids. The J segment lost 5 bases and the V segment lost 4 bases, leaving 9 bases of the junction unmatched. Germline V gene lookup returns CDR1 MDHEN and CDR2 SYDVKM. The CDR3 spells CASSSPGLAGVGDTQYF. The CDR3 bases are TGTGCCAGCAGTTCCCCCGGACTAGCGGGAGTTGGAGATACGCAGTATTTT.

This clone occurred once. The rearrangement joins TRBV28 to TRBJ1-5; D is unresolved. CDR1 and CDR2 from the germline V gene are MDHEN and SYDVKM. CDR3 length: 17 amino acids. V was pared by 2 bases and J by 0 bases, with 14 bases between. CDR3 nucleotides: TGTGCCAGCAGTTTAGGTTCGGAGGCATATAGCAATCAGCCCCAGCATTTT. It translates to CASSLGSEAYSNQPQHF.

The chain links TRBV10-3 to TRBJ2-1; 8 nucleotides align to TRBD2. V was pared by 6 bases and J by 8 bases, with 6 bases of the junction left unmatched. Germline CDR1 is ENHRY and CDR2 is SYGVKD. This CDR3 has 13 amino acids. For the CDR3, the DNA is TGTGCCATCAGCTCAGCGGGGGCCGATGAGCAGTTCTTC. The encoded protein is CAISSAGADEQFF.

The J gene is TRBJ2-7, the V gene TRBV29-1; 10 bases line up with TRBD1. The J segment lost 2 bases and the V segment lost 6 bases, leaving 4 bases of the junction unmatched. The CDR3 spans 13 residues. Looked up from germline, CDR1 is SQVTM and CDR2 is ANQGSEA. The CDR3 nucleotides read TGCAGCGTGGTCGGGACAGGGGCCTACGAGCAGTACTTC. It yields the protein CSVVGTGAYEQYF.

The chain recombines TRBV2 with TRBJ1-2; D is unclear. V was trimmed by 7 bases and J by 3 bases, leaving 24 bases between them. This CDR3 spans 17 amino acids. Germline assignment: CDR1 SNHLY and CDR2 FYNNEI. This chain's CDR3 is CASTEKSTLAVYYGYTF. DNA for the CDR3: TGTGCCAGCACCGAAAAATCGACACTCGCCGTTTACTATGGCTACACCTTC. Complete variable domain (other parts from reference TRBV2 and TRBJ1-2): EPEVTQTPSHQVTQMGQEVILRCVPISNHLYFYWYRQILGQKVEFLVSFYNNEISEKSEIFDDQFSVERPDGSNFTLKIRSTKLEDSAMYFCASTEKSTLAVYYGYTFGSGTRLTVV.

The chain links TRBV5-1 to TRBJ2-2; D perhaps matches TRBD2 (5 bases). CDR1 is SGHRS, CDR2 YFSETQ, per germline. This CDR3 is built from 16 residues. Trimming left V 0 bases short and J 4 bases short, with 13 bases between. The CDR3 protein is CASSLGLAGPTGELFF. CDR3 in DNA: TGCGCCAGCAGCTTGGGGCTAGCTGGTCCCACCGGGGAGCTGTTTTTT. Full variable domain (remainder filled in from reference TRBV5-1 and TRBJ2-2): KAGVTQTPRYLIKTRGQQVTLSCSPISGHRSVSWYQQTPGQGLQFLFEYFSETQRNKGNFPGRFSGRQFSNSRSEMNVSTLELGDSALYLCASSLGLAGPTGELFFGEGSRLTVL.

This chain connects TRBV11-2 to TRBJ1-1; D is perhaps TRBD1 (5 bases). CDR3 length: 13 residues. Germline CDR1 and CDR2: SGHAT and FQNNGV. V was pared by 0 bases and J by 8 bases, with 10 bases between. The CDR3 bases are TGTGCCAGCAGCTTAGATCAGGGCGACGAAGCTTTCTTT. It specifies CASSLDQGDEAFF.